This T cell receptor (beta chain) stems from a study of radiation and T cells in renal cell carcinoma. Details on this clone: As yet, its antigen is unknown.

The CDR3 sequence is 14 residues long. Germline V CDR1 and CDR2: SGHDT, YYEEEE. J gave up 6 bases and V 4 bases, and 6 bases lay outside the gene matches. Treatment indicated: treatment-naive control, cytoreductive nephrectomy. Controls were unirradiated tumors from treatment-naive cytoreductive nephrectomy patients. Findings and limits, study-wide: Intratumoral heterogeneity was not captured in these approximately 1 g regions.

This table comes from immunoSEQ multiplex PCR, and its TCRdb copy is limited to in-frame clones, with some not included. The top ten hold roughly 23% of the sample, which has around 22,000 clones, 55% to 75% seen once. Sequenced here: tumor tissue, sampled from a patient whose treatment was nephrectomy without radiotherapy. The sequence derives from a man in his forties or fifties with renal cell carcinoma. J is TRBJ1-2 and V is TRBV5-6; TRBD1 aligns across 10 bases. The CDR3 spells CASSPPGQGNGYTF. The DNA of the CDR3 is TGTGCCAGCAGCCCCCCGGGACAGGGGAATGGCTACACCTTC.